This T cell receptor beta chain came from a study of PD-L1 blockade in urothelial cancer. Whole-study context: Atezolizumab, begun by patients at some point between 2012 and 2014, was given at 1,200 mg intravenously every 3 weeks. Blood was analyzed 3 weeks (second dose) and 6 weeks after treatment start. A median blood sample held 141,255 T cells and around 80,000 unique TCRs.

Time point: pretreatment peripheral blood. V shed 5 bases and J 0 bases; nucleotides not matched to a gene: 10. The CDR3 runs to 16 residues. Germline loops: CDR1 SGHAT, CDR2 FQNNGV. The protocol was immunoSEQ multiplex PCR, while the TCRdb copy is restricted to in-frame clones and leaves out a portion. The sample lists fewer than 65,000 clones, roughly 80% occurring once. This TCR was sampled from a man in his 70s with urothelial cancer. V is TRBV11-2 and J is TRBJ2-7; 7 nucleotides line up with TRBD1. Material: PBMCs, obtained around atezolizumab (anti-PD-L1) treatment. The CDR3 region has the DNA TGTGCCAGCAGCCCGCGACAGGGAATTGGCTCCTACGAGCAGTACTTC. It yields the protein CASSPRQGIGSYEQYF.